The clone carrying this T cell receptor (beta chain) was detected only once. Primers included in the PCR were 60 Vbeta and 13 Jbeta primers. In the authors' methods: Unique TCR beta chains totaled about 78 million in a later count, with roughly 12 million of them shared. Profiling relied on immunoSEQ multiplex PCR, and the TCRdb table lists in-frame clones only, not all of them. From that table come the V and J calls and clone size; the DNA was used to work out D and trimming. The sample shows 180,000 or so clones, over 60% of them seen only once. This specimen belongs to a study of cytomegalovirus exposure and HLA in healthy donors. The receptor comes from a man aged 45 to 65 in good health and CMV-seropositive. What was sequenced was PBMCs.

The CDR3 spells CASSRWDSFQETQYF. DNA for the CDR3: TGTGCCAGCAGCCGTTGGGACAGCTTCCAAGAGACCCAGTACTTC. The chain carries TRBV13 and TRBJ2-5; 7 bases map to TRBD1. Germline trimming cut 5 bases from V and 1 base from J; bases unmatched to any gene: 7. The CDR3 length is 15 residues. From germline, CDR1 is PRHDT and CDR2 FYEKMQ (reference sequence).